This TCR beta chain was captured in a study of cytomegalovirus exposure and HLA in healthy donors (dated by TCRdb to 2015 to 2018). Context from the whole study: According to an earlier analysis of 450 to 650 of the donors, 150 million to 200 million T cells yielded some 120 million unique TCR beta sequences and 276 Gb of sequence data. An early release covering 550 to 700 HLA-typed donors comprised approximately 290 gigabases of sequencing data and tens of millions of unique TCR sequences. Of the roughly 410 genotyped donors, 65% to 90% were placed in the genetic ancestry cluster associated with self-reported Caucasian donors. The study aimed to test whether cataloging public T cell receptors could reveal signatures of past pathogen exposure. The T cell repertoires of 666 subjects were profiled by immunosequencing and related to cytomegalovirus serostatus. In addition to the first cohort of several hundred subjects, a separate validation cohort of under 150 different subjects was used. To predict cytomegalovirus infection status, the study brought together high-throughput TCR immunosequencing, statistical association of individual TCRs with disease status, and machine learning. To study patterns of TCR occurrence, a later analysis re-analyzed previously published TCR beta repertoires from hundreds of donors and added high-resolution HLA genotyping. Rather than using new phenotypic data, the later analysis identified candidate immune exposures from TCR beta sequences and from how often those sequences occurred across donors. In an earlier analysis of a few hundred of the donors, high-throughput TCR beta sequencing was used to judge whether each TCR beta V gene segment behaved as functional or pseudogenic. Donor age, sex, ethnicity and CMV serostatus were compiled together with the repertoire data. In a later genetic analysis, genome-wide SNP genotypes for about 55% of the roughly 700 donors were used, and that subset was treated as a discovery cohort. All discovery cohort repertoires had been generated on a single sequencing platform. Both class I and class II loci were covered by HLA typing, at four-digit resolution. Typing coverage differed by locus: A, B, C, DRB1 and DQB1 were typed in roughly 629-640 donors, DQA1 in 500 to 550, DPA1 in some 570, and DPB1 in 450 to 480. Four or five DR-DQ haplotypes were treated as single units for association and clustering because of strong linkage in the cohort. On average, roughly 250,000 unique TCR beta nucleotide sequences were sequenced per donor among a few hundred genotyped donors of the cohort, with roughly a sixth of those sequences being non-productive. General findings and caveats noted by the study authors: In vitro tests confirmed that three of the cytomegalovirus-associated TCR beta chains recognize cytomegalovirus antigens. In a later analysis, HLA-associated TCR beta chains were found to be more clonally expanded and to have lower generation probabilities than equally common non-associated chains. Because HLA typing was unavailable for some donors at each locus, only the typed subset was used in association tests. In an earlier analysis of 500 to 650 of the donors, most TCR beta V segments appeared in productive rearrangements about 87% or about 30% of the time, broadly matching IMGT annotations. When HLA alleles, especially DR and DQ, strongly co-occurred, attributing TCR associations to individual alleles was difficult. CMV serostatus was the only immune exposure information available for the cohort. The cohort was sequenced for TCR beta chains only, and without alpha or paired-chain data the features that could be detected were limited. In a later genetic analysis, a missense DCLRE1C variant was associated with V-gene and J-gene trimming of TCR beta chains, and the association was replicated in an independent cohort. According to the authors, the approach could potentially be generalized to other disease states and immunological phenotypes. In both the original and validation cohorts, the classifier was reported to diagnose cytomegalovirus status with high specificity and sensitivity. Some IMGT-functional V segments, including TRBV6-2 and TRBV6-3, could not be told apart with the 87-base-pair reads, so those segments were excluded. A later analysis found that TCR association rates varied across HLA loci, with DRB1 alleles showing the most associated TCRs and HLA-C alleles the fewest. At a false discovery rate of 0.05, a later analysis linked 15,000 to 20,000 TCR beta sequences to specific HLA alleles. In a later analysis, most CMV-associated TCR beta chains were found to appear HLA-restricted, with HLA associations seemingly driven largely by CMV exposure. About 17 rarely observed V segments, including chromosome 9 orphons, were excluded from the earlier analysis of some 590 of the donors because counts were too low. Roughly uniform sequencing depth across donors was assumed in presence/absence analyses, although this assumption may not hold. A further reported finding was that TCR beta sequences accurately predicted the HLA-A and HLA-B alleles for most subjects in the first cohort. Correlated functional status among segregating V segments might be attributable to linkage disequilibrium, but an unknown experimental factor could not be ruled out. A later analysis reported that several top co-occurrence clusters appeared linked to parvovirus B19, influenza, CMV and Epstein-Barr virus. Compared with the 666-donor mean, donors in an Asian-associated ancestry cluster had fewer N-insertions in productive TCRs, according to a later genetic analysis. The study gave a list of some 150 TCR beta chains associated with cytomegalovirus. The sequencing pipeline was judged likely to have produced a cluster of highly shared sequence variants as a technical artifact. Most TCR sequences were seen in very few donors, while some public TCRs were found in many individuals.

The cohort consisted of some 670 healthy bone marrow donors. At the time of sampling, all cohort members were nominally healthy, though unrecorded immune exposures were likely present. The donor was CMV seronegative and was included in the group of around 320 seronegative cohort members. Each donor provided a peripheral blood sample, and peripheral blood mononuclear cells were used for TCR beta sequencing. Genomic DNA extraction from the blood cell samples was performed with the Qiagen DNeasy Blood Extraction Kit. The CDR1 and CDR2 encoded by the germline V gene are SNHLY and FYNNEI. V and J lose 2 bases and 6 bases, and a span of 14 bases separates them. The CDR3, from cysteine to phenylalanine, totals 14 residues. Just CDR3 DNA is preserved here, 42 bases in frame from base 1. The receptor library was made with the immunoSEQ multiplex PCR assay. For the multiplex PCR, a mixture combining 60 forward primers for TCR Vbeta segments and 13 reverse primers for TCR Jbeta segments was used. The CDR3 region of rearranged TCR beta genes was amplified from genomic DNA with a multiplex PCR assay. The amplified TCR beta libraries were sequenced on the Illumina HiSeq System as 87-base-pair reads. The source study handled its data this way. In a later analysis, tens of millions of unique TCR beta chains were counted across the approximately 640 repertoires, and roughly 9.9 million of these chains were shared by at least two donors. To remove PCR and sequencing errors, raw reads were error-corrected and collapsed into unique sequences using a nearest-neighbor algorithm that merged closely related sequences. To assign V, D and J gene segments, CDR3 sequences were aligned to IMGT reference sequences. For a sequence to be retained, at least a six-nucleotide match to both a V gene segment and a J gene segment was required. Rearrangements were called productive when the CDR3 lacked stop codons and stayed in frame with V and J; all others were non-productive. Following IMGT convention, CDR3 was defined as the stretch from the second conserved V-encoded cysteine to the conserved J-encoded phenylalanine. Sequences without an unambiguous match to a single V gene segment were excluded from the earlier analysis of over 500 of the donors. An earlier analysis of several hundred of the donors called V segments functional above 56.7% productive rearrangements and segregating when the between-donor standard deviation exceeded 5%. To diagnose cytomegalovirus status from the catalog of TCR beta chain sequences, a statistical classification framework was built. V and J gene assignment, in a later analysis, came from comparing TCR nucleotide sequences with IMGT/GENE-DB human TR gene sequences. The TCRdist pipeline was used in a later analysis to assign CDR3 sequences and most-parsimonious VDJ recombination scenarios. In a later analysis, each TCR beta chain was defined by its CDR3 amino acid sequence together with its V-gene family, and reads lacking a unique V-gene family were excluded. A later analysis removed roughly 590 highly shared, low-generation-probability nucleotide sequences to deal with suspected cross-contamination and a sequencing artifact. For each public chain, a later analysis derived a clonal expansion index from normalized ranks of inferred template counts within each repertoire. In a later analysis, generation probabilities were computed using a VDJ recombination model fitted to out-of-frame rearrangements, and the results were checked against IGoR. In a later analysis, hypergeometric tests were used to score TCR-TCR, TCR-HLA and TCR-CMV co-occurrence, with a repertoire-size bias correction applied to TCR pairs. In a later analysis, false discovery rates were estimated by permuting HLA or CMV assignments 20 times. In a later analysis, co-occurring TCRs were grouped using DBSCAN, and TCRdist sequence similarity was added for clustering within HLA-allele-positive subsets. Repertoires with fewer than 30,000 or more than 120,000 public chains, plus five repertoires with anomalous nucleotide sharing, were excluded from co-occurrence clustering. Imported from immuneACCESS, the table was reduced by TCRdb to in-frame sequences with V and J called. These copies leave out some clones; in studies compared against another copy, an unresolved V gene accounts for under half, and the cause of the remainder is not known. V and J calls and clone size are copied from that table; D and trimming were computed from the DNA. The sample contains 55,000 to 90,000 clones, around 80% of them found a single time. About 6% of the sample is held by the ten biggest clonotypes.

This clone showed up just a few times. The antigen it binds to is not known. The sample holds no much larger clone one base away, and base qualities are not on file. This receptor was obtained from a man aged 50 to 60 in good health and CMV-seronegative. The sequencing input was PBMCs. Rearrangement joined TRBV2 to TRBJ2-7; TRBD1 is possibly the D segment (5 matching bases). The CDR3 protein: CASSERSQGLEQYF. The sequenced DNA: TGTGCCAGCAGTGAAAGATCGCAGGGCCTCGAGCAGTACTTC.